The 27 T cell receptor beta chains below all came from one sample that was sequenced in a study of graft-versus-host responses after intestinal transplantation. Antigens for these TCRs are unknown. TCRdb's table, derived via immunoSEQ multiplex PCR, lists solely in-frame clones and lacks some. The sample contains about 93,000 clones, 90% to 95% of which appear only once. Sequencing was performed on unstimulated CD8+ T cells sorted from spleen or lymph node cells, taken before intestinal transplant. Source of these receptors: a human donor who received an intestinal transplant.

The sample holds one count of this clone. The chain joins TRBV19 to TRBJ2-1; 9 nucleotides line up with TRBD2. With V trimmed by 3 bases and J by 9 bases, 6 bases remained unmatched. CDR1 is LNHDA, CDR2 SQIVND, per germline (reference sequence). The CDR3 extends over 14 amino acids. The CDR3 bases are TGTGCCAGTAGTATCGCGGGAGGGCCCTCTGAGCAGTTCTTC. Protein: CASSIAGGPSEQFF.

This clone has only one observation. The V call is TRBV27, the J call TRBJ2-1; 10 positions agree with TRBD2. CDR3 length: 13 amino acids. CDR1 and CDR2 (germline): MNHEY, SMNVEV (reference sequence). V gave up 8 bases and J gave up 10 bases; unmatched junction bases: 8. The CDR3 DNA is TGTGCCAGCGCCCTGACTAGCGGGCTGGAGCAGTTCTTC. It codes for CASALTSGLEQFF.

The chain couples TRBV7-2 to TRBJ2-3; D might be TRBD2 (6 bases). V was shortened by 1 base and J by 10 bases, with 27 bases between the two germline ends. Germline lookup yields CDR1 SGHTA and CDR2 FQGNSA. The CDR3 loop spans 18 amino acids. The CDR3 DNA is TGTGCCAGCAGCTTAGTGGCCGTTAGCGTCGGGGGTTCGCCCCCGCAGTATTTT. Residues: CASSLVAVSVGGSPPQYF.

Of note for this clone: Within the sample, other DNA sequences also encode this same CDR3. The chain joins TRBV5-6 to TRBJ2-5; weak D call: TRBD2 (5 bases). The CDR3 spans 14 residues. The V and J ends lost 0 bases and 1 base respectively, with 7 bases between them. Per the germline V gene, CDR1 is SGHDT and CDR2 is YYEEEE. The CDR3 coding sequence is TGTGCCAGCAGCTTGGTGGGGAGCCAAGAGACCCAGTACTTC. Translated, it gives CASSLVGSQETQYF.

The gene calls are TRBV30 and TRBJ1-2, with 10 bases identical to TRBD1. CDR1 is GTSNPN and CDR2 is SVGIG in the germline V gene (reference sequence). This CDR3 has 14 residues. The ends lost 3 bases at V and 6 bases at J; junction bases unmatched: 7. CDR3: CAWRPGQGPHGYTF. CDR3 in DNA: TGTGCCTGGAGGCCGGGACAGGGGCCCCATGGCTACACCTTC.

The chain combines TRBV27 with TRBJ2-7; D is unclear. Germline V gives CDR1 MNHEY, CDR2 SMNVEV (reference sequence). The CDR3 length is 12 residues. Deletions cut 4 bases from V and 0 bases from J, with 4 bases between. The CDR3 spells CASSSSSYEQYF. The CDR3 DNA follows: TGTGCCAGCAGTTCCAGCTCCTACGAGCAGTACTTC.

This chain uses TRBV27 with TRBJ2-5; 9 bases are a match to TRBD2. The DNA matches TRBJ2-7 better at its end, which makes the J call doubtful. The CDR3 totals 16 residues. Germline-derived CDR1 and CDR2 are MNHEY and SMNVEV (reference sequence). Here the CDR3 reads CASSFIVASGTYEQYF. In DNA form, the CDR3 reads TGTGCCAGCAGTTTTATCGTGGCTAGCGGGACCTACGAGCAGTACTTC.

The chain links TRBV29-1 to TRBJ2-1, with 14 nucleotides matching TRBD2. V gave up 6 bases and J gave up 1 base; unmatched junction bases: 8. This CDR3 comprises 17 residues. Germline V gene lookup returns CDR1 SQVTM and CDR2 ANQGSEA. The CDR3 loop is CSVEGLAGALSYNEQFF. The DNA of the CDR3 is TGCAGCGTCGAGGGACTAGCGGGGGCCTTATCCTACAATGAGCAGTTCTTC.

This clone was observed a single time. V and J are TRBV6-5 and TRBJ2-7, with a possible D match to TRBD1 (5 bases). CDR1 is MNHEY and CDR2 is SVGAGI in the germline V gene. This CDR3 region has 13 residues. V was pared by 7 bases and J by 3 bases, with 13 bases between. In nucleotides, the CDR3 is TGTGCCAGCAACTGGGGCACAAACTACGAGCAGTACTTC. Translated, it gives CASNWGTNYEQYF.

The gene calls are TRBV6-5 and TRBJ2-1, with 11 bases identical to TRBD2. With 4 bases clipped from V and 4 bases from J, the junction kept 3 bases outside the gene matches. The germline V gene encodes CDR1 MNHEY and CDR2 SVGAGI. This CDR3 has 15 amino acids. The CDR3: CASSSGLAGYNEQFF. CDR3 DNA: TGTGCCAGCAGTTCAGGACTAGCGGGTTACAATGAGCAGTTCTTC.

Notes on this clone: The same CDR3 is also encoded by other DNA sequences in this sample. The chain uses TRBV29-1 and TRBJ2-5; possible D gene TRBD1, 6 bases. V was clipped by 8 bases and J by 7 bases, with 17 bases between them. This CDR3 is 12 amino acids long. Germline loops: CDR1 SQVTM, CDR2 ANQGSEA. The CDR3 spells CSLYRVDGTQYF. CDR3 sequence (DNA): TGCAGCTTATACAGGGTCGATGGGACCCAGTACTTC.

V gene TRBV30 combines with J gene TRBJ2-2, with 8 positions matching TRBD1. The V segment lost 5 bases and the J segment 3 bases; nucleotides outside the gene matches: 5. Per the germline V gene, CDR1 is GTSNPN and CDR2 is SVGIG (reference sequence). The length of the CDR3 is 14 residues. The CDR3 DNA is TGTGCCTGGCGGGACAGGAAATACACCGGGGAGCTGTTTTTT. Its translation: CAWRDRKYTGELFF. The variable domain in full, completed from reference TRBV30 and TRBJ2-2, reads SQTIHQWPATLVQPVGSPLSLECTVEGTSNPNLYWYRQAAGRGLQLLFYSVGIGQISSEVPQNLSASRPQDRQFILSSKKLLLSDSGFYLCAWRDRKYTGELFFGEGSRLTVL.

V and J are TRBV19 and TRBJ2-1; tentatively, D is TRBD2 (5 bases). The germline V gene encodes CDR1 LNHDA and CDR2 SQIVND (reference sequence). The CDR3 sequence is 12 residues long. V was trimmed by 6 bases and J by 5 bases, leaving 8 bases between them. The CDR3: CASSGIDNEQFF. CDR3 DNA: TGTGCCAGTAGCGGGATAGACAATGAGCAGTTCTTC.

This chain links TRBV7-7 with TRBJ2-3; 7 positions agree with TRBD1. The CDR3 length is 15 residues. The germline gives CDR1 SSHAT, CDR2 FNYEAQ (reference sequence). Trimming cost V 5 bases and J 1 base; bases outside gene matches: 6. CDR3 bases: TGTGCCAGCAGCACAGGGACAGCCGGCACAGATACGCAGTATTTT. It is translated as CASSTGTAGTDTQYF.

The chain couples TRBV9 to TRBJ2-1; 8 bases line up with TRBD2. This CDR3 is built from 15 residues. Germline V gene lookup returns CDR1 SGDLS and CDR2 YYNGEE. V trimming: 3 bases; J trimming: 4 bases; junction bases outside the gene matches: 6. Written as DNA, the CDR3 is TGTGCCAGCAGCGCCCCGGCTAGCGGGTACAATGAGCAGTTCTTC. Translated, it gives CASSAPASGYNEQFF.

This chain connects TRBV19 to TRBJ1-1; 10 positions agree with TRBD1. J gave up 5 bases and V 6 bases, and 3 bases lay outside the gene matches. The CDR3 is 13 residues long. The V gene's germline CDR1 is LNHDA and CDR2 SQIVND (reference sequence). The CDR3 coding sequence is TGTGCCAGTAGGACAGGGGGCTGGACTGAAGCTTTCTTT. It translates to CASRTGGWTEAFF.

The J gene is TRBJ2-7, the V gene TRBV6-5; TRBD1 might be the D (6 bases). V was pared by 6 bases and J by 2 bases, with 17 bases between. The germline CDR1 and CDR2 sequences are MNHEY and SVGAGI. CDR3 size: 15 residues. In DNA, the CDR3 is TGTGCCAGCAGGCCGACAGGTTACGGGACCTACGAGCAGTACTTC. Protein: CASRPTGYGTYEQYF.

This clone was counted only a few times. The chain carries TRBV6-1 and TRBJ2-3; 11 nucleotides agree with TRBD2. The CDR3 has 17 amino acids. The germline gives CDR1 MNHNS, CDR2 SASEGT. Losses at the gene ends were 1 base for V and 0 bases for J; bases not matched to a gene: 3. The CDR3 DNA reads TGTGCCAGCAGTGAAGTAGCGGGGGGGCATAGCACAGATACGCAGTATTTT. As protein: CASSEVAGGHSTDTQYF.

CDR3 loop: CASSQLAGFQETQYF. CDR3 coding DNA: TGTGCCAGCAGCCAACTCGCGGGTTTCCAAGAGACCCAGTACTTC. This chain connects TRBV14 to TRBJ2-5, with D perhaps TRBD2 (5 bases). Trimming removed 2 bases at V and 1 base at J, with 11 bases between. Germline CDR1 and CDR2: SGHDN and FVKESK. This CDR3 contains 15 residues.

This rearrangement joins TRBV9 to TRBJ1-3; D might be TRBD1 (5 bases). V lost 4 bases and J lost 0, with 14 bases in between. CDR1 and CDR2 (germline): SGDLS, YYNGEE. This CDR3 is 16 amino acids long. The CDR3 coding sequence is TGTGCCAGCAGCTGGGGGGGAGTACCCTCTGGAAACACCATATATTTT. This sequence encodes CASSWGGVPSGNTIYF.

This chain links TRBV19 with TRBJ2-7, with TRBD1 matching over 10 bases. The germline CDR1 and CDR2 sequences are LNHDA and SQIVND (reference sequence). The CDR3 sequence is 15 residues long. V trimming: 3 bases; J trimming: 4 bases; junction bases outside the gene matches: 6. The chain's CDR3 is CASSMGTGAFYEQYF. CDR3 nucleotide sequence: TGTGCCAGTAGTATGGGGACAGGGGCCTTTTACGAGCAGTACTTC.

This clone appeared once. V and J are TRBV6-5 and TRBJ1-1, with D perhaps matching TRBD1 (5 bases). Germline values: CDR1 MNHEY, CDR2 SVGAGI. With 7 bases removed from V and 7 bases from J, the gap between germline ends came to 10 bases. The CDR3 spans 11 residues. The CDR3 bases are TGTGCCAGCAAGGGGTCCAGTGAAGCTTTCTTT. It is translated as CASKGSSEAFF.

This chain connects TRBV19 to TRBJ1-2; 9 positions agree with TRBD1. This CDR3 has 13 amino acids. Trimming at V came to 5 bases and at J to 6 bases, leaving 4 bases not matched to a gene. The germline V gene has CDR1 LNHDA and CDR2 SQIVND (reference sequence). CDR3 residues: CASSWTGVHGYTF. The CDR3 region has the DNA TGTGCCAGTAGTTGGACAGGGGTCCATGGCTACACCTTC. Filled out from reference TRBV19 and TRBJ1-2, the complete variable domain reads DGGITQSPKYLFRKEGQNVTLSCEQNLNHDAMYWYRQDPGQGLRLIYYSQIVNDFQKGDIAEGYSVSREKKESFPLTVTSAQKNPTAFYLCASSWTGVHGYTFGSGTRLTVV.

This clone showed up just once. The chain couples TRBV12-5 to TRBJ1-5, with D unresolved. Germline CDR1 and CDR2: LGHNT and FRNRAP. Trimming removed 2 bases from V and 4 bases from J, with 18 bases in between. The CDR3 contains 17 residues. The chain's CDR3 is CASGLSGPSPLNQPQHF. The CDR3 bases are TGTGCTAGTGGTTTGAGCGGTCCCTCTCCCCTTAATCAGCCCCAGCATTTT.

The chain links TRBV13 to TRBJ2-7, with D perhaps TRBD2 (6 bases). CDR3 length: 16 amino acids. The V and J ends lost 5 bases and 6 bases respectively, with 23 bases between them. Germline V CDR1 and CDR2: PRHDT, FYEKMQ (reference sequence). Here the CDR3 reads CASSPQTDSPRGEQYF. DNA for the CDR3: TGTGCCAGCAGCCCGCAGACGGACTCCCCGCGGGGCGAGCAGTACTTC.

V is TRBV7-9 and J is TRBJ1-2; TRBD1 matches at 7 bases. From germline, CDR1 is SEHNR and CDR2 FQNEAQ (reference sequence). Unmatched junction bases numbered 13, after V lost 5 bases and J lost 4 bases. This CDR3 has 16 amino acids. The CDR3 sequence is CASSVGTADYLYGYTF. The CDR3 region has the DNA TGTGCCAGCAGCGTCGGGACAGCCGATTACCTCTATGGCTACACCTTC.

The V and J genes are TRBV6-5 and TRBJ2-5, with 9 bases that match TRBD1. J lost 4 bases, V lost 10 bases, and 4 bases had no gene match. This CDR3 comprises 12 residues. The germline CDR1 and CDR2 sequences are MNHEY and SVGAGI. The CDR3 region is CATKDRGETQYF. The CDR3 coding sequence is TGTGCCACCAAGGACAGGGGAGAGACCCAGTACTTC.